This T cell receptor beta chain was sequenced during a study of cytomegalovirus exposure and HLA in healthy donors. Study-level findings and limits: When analyzed later, a missense DCLRE1C variant was found to be linked to TCR beta V- and J-gene trimming. Many donors carried some public TCRs, although rarity characterized most TCR sequences. Association with HLA alleles at 0.05 false discovery rate was found for 16,951 TCR beta sequences in a later analysis. Analyses of presence/absence relied on an assumption of roughly uniform sequencing depth across donors.

Comments on this clone: Its antigen is as yet unknown.

Germline V gives CDR1 SGHNT, CDR2 YENEEA. The CDR3 runs 14 residues. Germline trimming cut 5 bases from V and 5 bases from J; bases unmatched to any gene: 3. This PCR relied on a set of 60 Vbeta primers and 13 Jbeta primers. Assay used: immunoSEQ multiplex PCR; TCRdb lists only in-frame clones, some missing. The sample has about 130,000 clones. The sequence came from a man in his thirties or forties in good health and CMV-seronegative. The sample was PBMCs. The V call is TRBV11-3, the J call TRBJ2-7, with 13 bases that match TRBD2. For the CDR3, the DNA is TGTGCCAGCAGCGATGGACTAGCGGGAGACGAGCAGTACTTC. Encoded protein: CASSDGLAGDEQYF.